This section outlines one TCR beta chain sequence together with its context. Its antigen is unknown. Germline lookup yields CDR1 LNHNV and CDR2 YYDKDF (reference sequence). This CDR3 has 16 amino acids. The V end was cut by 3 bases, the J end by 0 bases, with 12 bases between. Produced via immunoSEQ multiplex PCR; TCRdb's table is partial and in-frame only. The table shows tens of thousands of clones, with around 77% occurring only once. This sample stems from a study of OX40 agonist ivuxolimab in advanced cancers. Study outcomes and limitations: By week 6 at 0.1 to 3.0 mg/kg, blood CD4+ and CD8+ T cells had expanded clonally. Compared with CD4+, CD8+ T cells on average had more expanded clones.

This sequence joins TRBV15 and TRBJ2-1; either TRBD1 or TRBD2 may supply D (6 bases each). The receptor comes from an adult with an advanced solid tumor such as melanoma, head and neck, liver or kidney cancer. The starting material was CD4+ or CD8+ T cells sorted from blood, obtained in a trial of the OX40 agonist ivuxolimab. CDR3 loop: CATSSPSGASYNEQFF. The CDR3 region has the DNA TGTGCCACCAGCAGTCCCTCGGGGGCCTCCTACAATGAGCAGTTCTTC. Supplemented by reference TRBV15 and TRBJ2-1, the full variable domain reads DAMVIQNPRYQVTQFGKPVTLSCSQTLNHNVMYWYQQKSSQAPKLLFHYYDKDFNNEADTPDNFQSRRPNTSFCFLDIRSPGLGDTAMYLCATSSPSGASYNEQFFGPGTRLTVL.